This T cell receptor beta chain was captured in a study of blood T cell repertoires in COVID-19. The overall study: Sample material is recorded as cDNA or gDNA derived from T cells, B-cell-depleted T cells, or PBMCs.

In the original workflow: Scientists estimated how many nucleated cells there were by amplifying reference gene primers. Libraries were prepared by immunoSEQ multiplex PCR; TCRdb keeps only in-frame clonotypes and omits some of them. Clonal size and the V and J genes are those of that table, whereas D and trimming came from the DNA. The repertoire has roughly 440,000 clones, approximately 88% of them found once; the top ten carry roughly 12%. The V end lost 3 bases, the J end lost 6 bases, and 10 bases lay between the germline ends. The CDR3 covers 14 residues. Per the germline V gene, CDR1 is SGHRS and CDR2 is YFSETQ.

The sequenced material came from peripheral blood. This clonotype originated in a woman aged 45-65 years with COVID-19, enrolled during active disease. This sequence joins TRBV5-1 and TRBJ1-6, with D maybe TRBD1 (6 bases). The CDR3 reads CASSSTGGNSPLHF. DNA of the CDR3: TGCGCCAGCAGCTCGACAGGAGGTAATTCACCCCTCCACTTT.